Listed below are T cell receptor beta chains from one sample, sequenced in a study of shared clonotypes between healthy human individuals. The repertoire was sequenced with immunoSEQ multiplex PCR; TCRdb's copy has only in-frame clones and lacks some. The table records about 2.1 million clones, roughly 95% of them present only once. The sample was naive CD8+ T cells from PBMCs. All receptors come from a man aged 18 to 29 in good health. Some clones in this sample may be carry-over from other donors' samples. Both conserved end residues are part of each CDR3. Each record gives: J gene, V gene, CDR3 protein.

>TRBJ2-5|TRBV28
CASSSRGEGNQETQYF
>TRBJ2-1|TRBV10-2
CASSTGTSPFF
>TRBJ1-2|TRBV28
CASSRPGQGSNYGYTF
>TRBJ2-1|TRBV6-5
CASSYLLDNEQFF
>TRBJ2-3|TRBV29-1
CSVLSGYSTDTQYF
>TRBJ2-1|TRBV9
CASDAGTGAYNEQFF
>TRBJ2-7|TRBV28
CASSPGGEQYF
>TRBJ1-4|TRBV9
CASSPTGRGGTNEKLFF
>TRBJ2-3|TRBV25-1
CASSEGAGVPLFTDTQYF
>TRBJ2-7|TRBV2
CAIGAGFYEQYF
>TRBJ2-3|TRBV7-9
CASSPGLAGGLYTQYF
>TRBJ2-7|TRBV18
CASSDPGSTYEQYF
>TRBJ2-1|TRBV19
CASSLLAGGTYNEQFF
>TRBJ2-5|TRBV30
CASEVQGAIRSETQYF
>TRBJ2-4|TRBV11-2
CASSARETWPVIQYF
>TRBJ2-3|TRBV11-3
CASSLELRYTQYF
>TRBJ2-5|TRBV11-2
CASSSLTGGEVETQYF
>TRBJ2-1|TRBV4-1
CASARGGTNNEQFF
>TRBJ1-2|TRBV6-6
CASSYPPDDGYTF
>TRBJ1-2|TRBV10-3
CAISESGGAIYGYTF
>TRBJ2-7|TRBV29-1
CSVVIDSYEQYF
>TRBJ2-3|TRBV28
CASRLAGESAHHF
>TRBJ2-7|TRBV28
CASSATGESGEQYF
>TRBJ1-5|TRBV5-6
CASSLGGFSNQPQHF
>TRBJ1-5|TRBV6-6
CASSLTGNGNQPQHF
>TRBJ2-7|TRBV7-2
CASSLEDYHVEQYF
>TRBJ1-5|TRBV15
CATSRGPGVQGNQPQHF
>TRBJ1-1|TRBV9
CASSGQAVDTEAFF
>TRBJ2-5|TRBV5-1
CASSLTPKPQETQYF
>TRBJ1-1|TRBV28
CASSLMNTEAFF
>TRBJ2-7|TRBV10-2
CASRNPGLGAYEQYF
>TRBJ2-7|TRBV30
CAWRGTVYEQYF
>TRBJ2-7|TRBV30
CAWTSTGGEQYF
>TRBJ2-5|TRBV28
CASSLGYRDSQETQYF
>TRBJ2-2|TRBV7-9
CASSNRTSGNTGELFF
>TRBJ2-7|TRBV27
CASSLFRQGHEQYF
>TRBJ1-4|TRBV9
CASSVGGQLNEKLFF
>TRBJ1-2|TRBV27
CASSLTGGGQHGYTF
>TRBJ2-5|TRBV21-1
CASSKVLIGTAQGETQYF
>TRBJ1-1|TRBV28
CASTRTRMNTEAFF
>TRBJ2-1|TRBV29-1
CSVLPRLAGVYEQFF
>TRBJ2-7|TRBV7-9
CASSPAALASAAYEQYF
>TRBJ2-7|TRBV13
CASSWLAGGYEQYF
>TRBJ2-7|TRBV6-6
CASSYDLMSEQYF
>TRBJ2-1|TRBV4-3
CASSSDYNEQFF
>TRBJ2-3|TRBV18
CASSPPGTPVPGVTDTQYF